This T cell receptor beta chain was profiled in a study of CD8+ T cells in alopecia areata. Study-level points and caveats: Relative to mice, TCR sharing across patients was less clear, a difference possibly HLA-related.

Following RNA extraction, reverse transcription yielded cDNA that acted as the sequencing template. Here immunoSEQ multiplex PCR was the method, and the copy in TCRdb shows in-frame clones only, minus some. This table has around 82,000 clones, 45% to 60% appearing once. The germline gives CDR1 MGHRA, CDR2 YSYEKL. V was cut by 1 base and J by 3 bases, with 4 bases left in between. This CDR3 has 13 amino acids. A note on this clone: Its antigen is not identified.

The chain is built from TRBV4-1 and TRBJ2-1; D remains unclear. The material sequenced was NKG2D-high CD8+ T cells sorted from blood. The sequence derives from a human donor with alopecia areata. The DNA for the CDR3 is TGCGCCAGCAGCCAAGTCCTCTACAATGAGCAGTTCTTC. Encoded protein: CASSQVLYNEQFF.